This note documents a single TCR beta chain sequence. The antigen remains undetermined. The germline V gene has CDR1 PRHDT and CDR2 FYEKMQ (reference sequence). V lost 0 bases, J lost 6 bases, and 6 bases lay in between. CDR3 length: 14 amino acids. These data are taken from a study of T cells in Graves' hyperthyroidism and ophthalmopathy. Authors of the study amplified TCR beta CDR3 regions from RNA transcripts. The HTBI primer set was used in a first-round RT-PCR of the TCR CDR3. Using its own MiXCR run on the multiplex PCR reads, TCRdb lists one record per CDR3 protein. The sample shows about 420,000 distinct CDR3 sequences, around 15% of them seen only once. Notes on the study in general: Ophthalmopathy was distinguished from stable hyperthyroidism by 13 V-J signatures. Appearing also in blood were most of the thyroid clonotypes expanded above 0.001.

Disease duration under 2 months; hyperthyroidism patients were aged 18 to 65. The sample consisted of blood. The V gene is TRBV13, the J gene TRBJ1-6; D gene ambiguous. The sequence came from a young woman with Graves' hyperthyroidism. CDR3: CASSLGQINSPLHF. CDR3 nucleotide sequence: TGTGCCAGCAGCTTAGGCCAGATTAATTCACCCCTCCACTTT.